The rows below give T cell receptor beta chains drawn from one sample of a study of T cell responses to AZD1222 COVID-19 vaccine. Generated by immunoSEQ multiplex PCR, the TCRdb table keeps only in-frame clones and is missing some. Here the sample spans 200,000 to 250,000 clones, 90% to 95% being singletons. Specimen: peripheral blood, collected 28 days after the second dose of the MenACWY control vaccine. The source of these receptors is an adult who received the MenACWY meningococcal vaccine as a control. CDR3s include the opening cysteine and the closing phenylalanine or tryptophan. The D gene is left open where the match is weak. The size field is filled for only some rows; it gives once, few, many or a size class.

DNA	CDR3	size	V	J	D
TGTGCCAGCATCTCGGGACAGTCCTACGAGCAGTACTTC	CASISGQSYEQYF	-	TRBV28	TRBJ2-7	TRBD1
TGCGCCAGCAGCTTGTCTGGGGGCAATGGCTACACCTTC	CASSLSGGNGYTF	-	TRBV5-1	TRBJ1-2	-
TGCGCCAGCAGCCAAGATCAGGGGGTATACGAAAAACTGTTTTTT	CASSQDQGVYEKLFF	-	TRBV4-1	TRBJ1-4	TRBD1
TGTGCCAGCACCTCGGGACGGCAGAAAACCTACGAGCAGTACTTC	CASTSGRQKTYEQYF	-	TRBV2	TRBJ2-7	-
TGTGCCAGCAGCGACGGGACAGGGGGTCAGCCCCAGCATTTT	CASSDGTGGQPQHF	-	TRBV9	TRBJ1-5	TRBD1
TGTGCCAGCAGTTATAGGGACTCTGGGGCCAACGTCCTGACTTTC	CASSYRDSGANVLTF	few	TRBV6-2/TRBV6-3	TRBJ2-6	-
TGTGCCAGCAGTCCCGCCGGGGCAGCCACTGAAGCTTTCTTT	CASSPAGAATEAFF	-	TRBV28	TRBJ1-1	-
TGTGCCAGCAGTCACGCAAGGGCCGGGGAGCTGTTTTTT	CASSHARAGELFF	-	TRBV7-9	TRBJ2-2	-
TGTGCCTGGAGTCCTACCGGGACGGATAACACCGGGGAGCTGTTTTTT	CAWSPTGTDNTGELFF	-	TRBV30	TRBJ2-2	-
TGTGCCAGCAGCCAGCATCTAGTCCCCGGGACAGCTAATGAAAAACTGTTTTTT	CASSQHLVPGTANEKLFF	-	TRBV4-2	TRBJ1-4	TRBD1
TGTGCCAGCAGTCCCCAGGGGCGCCCAAACGAAAAACTGTTTTTT	CASSPQGRPNEKLFF	-	TRBV27	TRBJ1-4	-
TGTGCCAGCAGCTTAGGGACAGGGGGATCGAGCTACACCTTC	CASSLGTGGSSYTF	-	TRBV7-9	TRBJ1-2	TRBD1
TGTGCCAGCAGTTACTCGACTAGCGGGTTGGGGGAGACCCAGTACTTC	CASSYSTSGLGETQYF	-	TRBV6-5	TRBJ2-5	TRBD2
TGTGCCAGCAGCCCGACAGGGGGCCATGGAAAACTGTTTTTT	CASSPTGGHGKLFF	-	TRBV3-1/TRBV3-2	TRBJ1-4	TRBD1
TGTGCCAGCAGCTTATACAGTGGGGATGAAGCTTTCTTT	CASSLYSGDEAFF	-	TRBV7-3	TRBJ1-1	-
TGCGCCAGCAGCCAGGGGGGGACCTCCTACGAGCAGTACTTC	CASSQGGTSYEQYF	-	TRBV4-1	TRBJ2-7	TRBD2
TGCGCCAGCAGCCAGATCCCGGACAGGGGGCTGAACACCGGGGAGCTGTTTTTT	CASSQIPDRGLNTGELFF	few	TRBV5-1	TRBJ2-2	TRBD1
TGTGCCAGTAGCCCCGGGGGACAGGGGGTCTATGGCTACACCTTC	CASSPGGQGVYGYTF	-	TRBV19	TRBJ1-2	TRBD1
TGTGCCAGCAGTGCGGCTCTAGCGGGAGCCGGGGAGCTGTTTTTT	CASSAALAGAGELFF	-	TRBV2	TRBJ2-2	TRBD2
TGTGCCAGCAGCGTAAGAGCGGGGGATGGCACCGGGGAGCTGTTTTTT	CASSVRAGDGTGELFF	-	TRBV9	TRBJ2-2	TRBD2
TGTGCCAGCAGCCAAGGCGGGACGGAATATGGCTACACCTTC	CASSQGGTEYGYTF	-	TRBV3-1/TRBV3-2	TRBJ1-2	-
TGTGCCAGCAGTTTCGTAGGGAATGGCTACACCTTC	CASSFVGNGYTF	-	TRBV28	TRBJ1-2	-
TGTGCCAGCAGCCCAACTAGCGGGGGGGCCGCAGATACGCAGTATTTT	CASSPTSGGAADTQYF	-	TRBV3-1/TRBV3-2	TRBJ2-3	TRBD2
TGTGCCAGCAGTTCTACAGGGGTGGGTGGGGAAAAACTGTTTTTT	CASSSTGVGGEKLFF	-	TRBV27	TRBJ1-4	TRBD1
TGTGCCAGCAGTTTTTCGGGCCGTGACTCCTTCTATGGCTACACCTTC	CASSFSGRDSFYGYTF	-	TRBV27	TRBJ1-2	-
TGTGCCAGTAGTTCCATATCGACAGTCAGTCAGCCCCAGCATTTT	CASSSISTVSQPQHF	-	TRBV19	TRBJ1-5	-
TGCGCCAGCAGCCCACATATCAACCGGGCAGGGGATGGCTACACCTTC	CASSPHINRAGDGYTF	-	TRBV4-1	TRBJ1-2	-
TGTGCCAGCAGACGACAGGGGTACACTGAAGCTTTCTTT	CASRRQGYTEAFF	-	TRBV5-6	TRBJ1-1	TRBD1
TGTGCCAGCAGTTTAACCGGGACAGGGACTTACGAGCAGTACTTC	CASSLTGTGTYEQYF	-	TRBV6-5	TRBJ2-7	TRBD1
TGTGCCAGCAGTTACCTTAGCGGCAACACCGGGGAGCTGTTTTTT	CASSYLSGNTGELFF	-	TRBV6-5	TRBJ2-2	-
TGTGCCAGCAGCGTCTCCAGGGATCAGCCCCAGCATTTT	CASSVSRDQPQHF	once	TRBV5-6	TRBJ1-5	-
TGTGCCAGCAGCGTAGCCGGGGAGAGCACTGAAGCTTTCTTT	CASSVAGESTEAFF	-	TRBV9	TRBJ1-1	-
TGTGCCAGCATGGCTGGGACTAGCGGAGACAATGAGCAGTTCTTC	CASMAGTSGDNEQFF	-	TRBV2	TRBJ2-1	TRBD2
TGTGCCAGCAGCCTGAGAGCGGGGGTTAGTTCACCCCTCCACTTT	CASSLRAGVSSPLHF	-	TRBV3-1/TRBV3-2	TRBJ1-6	-
TGTGCCAGCAGCTTTGATCGGACTAGCGGGAGGGATACGCAGTATTTT	CASSFDRTSGRDTQYF	-	TRBV7-2	TRBJ2-3	TRBD2
TGTGCCAGCAGTTTTGAGGGGGCGCGGAATGAAGCTTTCTTT	CASSFEGARNEAFF	-	TRBV28	TRBJ1-1	TRBD1
TGTGCCAGCAGCTCTCGAGCCTTAAAGGCTGGGGCCAACGTCCTGACTTTC	CASSSRALKAGANVLTF	-	TRBV7-9	TRBJ2-6	-
TGTGCCAGCAGCCCCCTAGCGGGAGGGCTAAATGAGCAGTTCTTC	CASSPLAGGLNEQFF	-	TRBV3-1/TRBV3-2	TRBJ2-1	TRBD2
TGTGCCAGTACGGACAGCAATCAGCCCCAGCATTTT	CASTDSNQPQHF	-	TRBV19	TRBJ1-5	-
TGTGCCAGCGCACCGGGACTAGCGGAAAGCTACGAGCAGTACTTC	CASAPGLAESYEQYF	-	TRBV27	TRBJ2-7	TRBD2
TGCAGCGCCGAAAGGGAAGGCTCCCATGGCTACACCTTC	CSAEREGSHGYTF	-	TRBV29-1	TRBJ1-2	-
TGTGCCAGCAGCACACAGGGATCAGGAAACACCATATATTTT	CASSTQGSGNTIYF	-	TRBV9	TRBJ1-3	-
TGTGCCAGCAGCTCCGGTCCCGGGGGGACTCTGGTTTACGAGCAGTACTTC	CASSSGPGGTLVYEQYF	few	TRBV5-4	TRBJ2-7	TRBD2
TGTGCCAGCAGCTTAGGGGGCCAACCGGGGGAGCAGTACTTC	CASSLGGQPGEQYF	-	TRBV11-3	TRBJ2-7	-
TGTGCCAGCTCACTCCCCGGGAACTATGGCTACACCTTC	CASSLPGNYGYTF	-	TRBV18	TRBJ1-2	-
TGCGCCAGCAGTGGGCAGGGGAACTCCTACGAGCAGTACTTC	CASSGQGNSYEQYF	-	TRBV10-1	TRBJ2-7	-
TGTGCCAGCAGACCCGAGGGTGAAGCTTTCTTT	CASRPEGEAFF	-	TRBV5-8	TRBJ1-1	-
TGTGCCAGCAGTGAACCTTATGGCTACACCTTC	CASSEPYGYTF	once	TRBV6-1	TRBJ1-2	-
TGTGCCAGCAGTTACGGAGGGGGCGGTGGGGCCAACGTCCTGACTTTC	CASSYGGGGGANVLTF	-	TRBV6-2/TRBV6-3	TRBJ2-6	-
TGTGCCAGCAGTTTGGGGTCGGGGGAGCAGTACTTC	CASSLGSGEQYF	-	TRBV12-3/TRBV12-4	TRBJ2-7	-
TGTGCCAGCAGCGTAGTGTCTAGCGGGAGTGGCGAGCAGTTCTTC	CASSVVSSGSGEQFF	-	TRBV9	TRBJ2-1	TRBD2
TGTGCCATCAGCGCAAGGGGTTTCCAAGAGACCCAGTACTTC	CAISARGFQETQYF	-	TRBV10-3	TRBJ2-5	-
TGTGCCAGCAGCGCCGGGACTAATTCACCCCTCCACTTT	CASSAGTNSPLHF	-	TRBV7-2	TRBJ1-6	-
TGCGCCAGCAGCGCCGCTAGCGGGAAGGGCAATGAGCAGTTCTTC	CASSAASGKGNEQFF	-	TRBV5-1	TRBJ2-1	TRBD2